These T cell receptor beta chains were read from a single sample in a study of tumor and adjacent non-tumor tissue in lung cancer. MiXCR was run by TCRdb on the multiplex PCR reads, yielding one entry per CDR3 protein. The sample gives 77,000 or so distinct CDR3 sequences, around 74% of which show up once; roughly 12% is in the top ten. The source material was lung tumor tissue. Receptors originate from a woman aged 45-59 years with non-small cell lung cancer. CDR3s include the opening cysteine and the closing phenylalanine or tryptophan. A D gene is named only where the DNA matches it firmly.

D,J,V,DNA,CDR3
-,TRBJ1-5,TRBV11-2,TGTATCAGCAGCTTGGAGGGTCTTGGCAATCAGCCCCAGCTTTTT,CISSLEGLGNQPQLF
-,TRBJ2-2,TRBV14,TGTGCCAGCAACCAAGAACTCAACACCGGGGAGCTGTTTTTT,CASNQELNTGELFF
TRBD1,TRBJ2-7,TRBV29-1,TGCAGCGTGCTCAGGACAGGGAACGGATACGAGCATTACTTC,CSVLRTGNGYEHYF
-,TRBJ2-2,TRBV4-1,TGCGCCAGCAGCCAAGAAGGAGGTCTAGTGACGGGGGAGCCGTTTTTT,CASSQEGGLVTGEPFF
-,TRBJ2-5,TRBV11-2,TGTGTCAGCAGCGTACCTGTAAGCCCTGAGACTCAGTACTTC,CVSSVPVSPETQYF
-,TRBJ2-2,TRBV6-5,TGTATCAGCAACGGGTTCGAAGGTGCTTCCGGGGAGATGTTTTTT,CISNGFEGASGEMFF
-,TRBJ1-2,TRBV29-1,TGCAGCGTTGAGGGGGAGGAGTATGGCCACACCTTC,CSVEGEEYGHTF
-,TRBJ2-3,TRBV10-2,TGCGCCAGCACCCCAGACAACTGGCTGAATACGCAGTATTTT,CASTPDNWLNTQYF
TRBD1,TRBJ2-7,TRBV5-1,TGCGCCAGCGGCCTGAGGGACCTCCAGACAGGGATGCGAGAGGAGCAGTACTTC,CASGLRDLQTGMREEQYF
-,TRBJ2-1,TRBV6-1,TGTGACAGCAATGAAGGGTCCCCGGGACACATCCCCAAAAGCTCCTACAATGAGCAGTTCTTC,CDSNEGSPGHIPKSSYNEQFF
-,TRBJ2-3,TRBV19,TGTGCCAGTAGTATTTTTGCGGCAGACGAATATGGAACAGATACGCAGTATTTT,CASSIFAADEYGTDTQYF
TRBD1,TRBJ2-1,TRBV6-1,TGTGCCAGCAGTGAAATTACCGGGACAGGAGGAAGTGGCCAGTTCTTC,CASSEITGTGGSGQFF
-,TRBJ2-3,TRBV2,TGTGCCAGCAGTGAAGCGTCGACGTGTTTT,CASSEASTCF
-,TRBJ2-7,TRBV11-2,TGTACCAGCAGCCGAATGCGGTACAGAACCTACGAACAGTACTTC,CTSSRMRYRTYEQYF